The clone carrying this TCR beta chain was detected only a few times. This CDR3 has 15 residues. Trimming cost V 2 bases and J 4 bases, with 14 bases left between them. The germline gives CDR1 MNHNY, CDR2 SVGAGI (reference sequence). Clones were read by immunoSEQ multiplex PCR, and TCRdb kept only the in-frame ones, dropping some. This sample carries around 100,000 clones, 70% to 90% of them seen once, and the ten largest clones take just over 3%. These data come from a study of blood T cell repertoires in COVID-19. The sequencing sample was made of peripheral blood. The receptor was isolated from a man over 45 in a cohort sampled during active COVID-19. V is TRBV6-6 and J is TRBJ1-1, with D possibly matching TRBD1 (5 bases). CDR3 region: CASSYPRPGGTEAFF. CDR3 DNA sequence: TGTGCCAGCAGTTACCCCCGACCCGGGGGCACTGAAGCTTTCTTT.